What follows are 12 T cell receptor beta chains derived from one specimen sequenced in a study of blood T cell repertoires in COVID-19. Sequencing was performed with immunoSEQ multiplex PCR; in TCRdb, only in-frame clones are kept and a portion is missing. The profile shows about 200,000 clones, over 75% of them singletons. The sample taken for sequencing was peripheral blood. These receptors were obtained from a person aged 70 to 85 with COVID-19, enrolled during active disease.

The rearrangement joins TRBV5-1 to TRBJ2-1, with TRBD1 as a possible D gene (6 bases). Trimming took 2 bases from V and 5 from J, leaving 8 bases between them. Germline lookup yields CDR1 SGHRS and CDR2 YFSETQ. The CDR3 totals 13 residues. This CDR3 reads CASSLGTNNEQFF. Here the CDR3 DNA reads TGCGCCAGCAGCTTAGGGACAAACAATGAGCAGTTCTTC.

This clone appeared a single time. The chain uses TRBV7-2 and TRBJ1-6; D remains ambiguous. This CDR3 contains 15 residues. Germline V gives CDR1 SGHTA, CDR2 FQGNSA. Trimming stripped 5 bases from V and 10 bases from J, with 18 bases between. CDR3 sequence reads: CASSPREGGSSPLHF. For the CDR3, the DNA is TGTGCCAGCAGCCCCCGGGAGGGCGGAAGCTCACCCCTCCACTTT.

The chain has TRBV7-9 and TRBJ2-1; a possible D gene is TRBD2 (6 bases). Germline lookup yields CDR1 SEHNR and CDR2 FQNEAQ (reference sequence). The CDR3 totals 14 residues. Between the trimmed V and J ends, which lost 1 base and 5 bases, there was a span of 9 bases. CDR3 coding DNA: TGTGCCAGCAGCTTAGGCGGGATCCACAATGAGCAGTTCTTC. Its protein is CASSLGGIHNEQFF.

The chain links TRBV14 to TRBJ1-2; tentative D call: TRBD1 (5 bases). The germline V gene encodes CDR1 SGHDN and CDR2 FVKESK. The CDR3 is made up of 14 amino acids. V lost 1 base to trimming and J lost 7 bases, with 13 bases between them. CDR3 sequence reads: CASSQVSRGGGYTF. CDR3 in DNA: TGTGCCAGCAGCCAAGTTAGTAGGGGTGGTGGCTACACCTTC. Complete variable domain (other parts from reference TRBV14 and TRBJ1-2): EAGVTQFPSHSVIEKGQTVTLRCDPISGHDNLYWYRRVMGKEIKFLLHFVKESKQDESGMPNNRFLAERTGGTYSTLKVQPAELEDSGVYFCASSQVSRGGGYTFGSGTRLTVV.

The rearrangement joins TRBV28 to TRBJ1-5; D is uncertain. V dropped 8 bases and J dropped 4 bases, with 12 bases sitting between them. Germline V lookup: CDR1 MDHEN, CDR2 SYDVKM. The CDR3 is made up of 13 amino acids. CDR3 loop: CASETIGNQPQHF. The CDR3, as DNA: TGTGCCAGCGAAACAATTGGTAATCAGCCCCAGCATTTT. Based on the CDR3 plus reference TRBV28 and TRBJ1-5, the full variable domain is DVKVTQSSRYLVKRTGEKVFLECVQDMDHENMFWYRQDPGLGLRLIYFSYDVKMKEKGDIPEGYSVSREKKERFSLILESASTNQTSMYLCASETIGNQPQHFGDGTRLSIL.

V is TRBV7-2 and J is TRBJ2-1; D perhaps matches TRBD2 (6 bases). Trimming took 4 bases from V and 3 from J, leaving 13 bases between them. The germline CDR1 and CDR2 sequences are SGHTA and FQGNSA. This CDR3 region has 15 residues. The CDR3 sequence: CASSYLALDYNEQFF. The DNA of the CDR3 is TGTGCCAGCAGCTATCTAGCGCTAGACTACAATGAGCAGTTCTTC.

This clone has ten or more counts. V and J are TRBV19 and TRBJ1-1; 10 bases are shared with TRBD1. Germline V lookup: CDR1 LNHDA, CDR2 SQIVND (reference sequence). The CDR3 loop spans 15 amino acids. The ends lost 6 bases at V and 8 bases at J; junction bases unmatched: 12. In nucleotides, the CDR3 is TGTGCCAGTAGGCTAACCTCGGGACAGGGGCCAGAAGCTTTCTTT. Translating it yields CASRLTSGQGPEAFF.

The chain has TRBV7-2 and TRBJ2-1; a weak D match, TRBD1 (5 bases). The CDR3 has 13 amino acids. V lost 5 bases and J 0 bases, leaving 5 bases between the germline ends. The V gene's germline CDR1 is SGHTA and CDR2 FQGNSA. The CDR3 spells CASSQGSYNEQFF. CDR3 DNA sequence: TGTGCCAGCAGCCAGGGCTCCTACAATGAGCAGTTCTTC.

The V gene is TRBV25-1, the J gene TRBJ1-2; D is ambiguous. V gave up 8 bases and J gave up 1 base, with 14 bases separating them. This CDR3 region has 14 residues. CDR1 MGHDK and CDR2 SYGVNS come from the germline V gene. CDR3 amino acids: CASGRGFDNYGYTF. CDR3 DNA: TGTGCCAGCGGGAGAGGGTTTGATAACTATGGCTACACCTTC.

The chain recombines TRBV7-9 with TRBJ1-2; weak D call: TRBD1 (6 bases). The CDR3 length is 14 residues. Trimming took 3 bases from V and 8 from J, leaving 16 bases between them. Germline V CDR1 and CDR2: SEHNR, FQNEAQ (reference sequence). The CDR3 here is CASSLGSTGHGYTF. In nucleotides, the CDR3 is TGTGCCAGCAGCTTGGGGTCGACAGGACACGGCTACACCTTC.

The chain carries TRBV29-1 and TRBJ1-2; D not certain. CDR3 length equals 11 residues. Germline-derived CDR1 and CDR2 are SQVTM and ANQGSEA. Deletions cut 3 bases from V and 4 bases from J, with 6 bases between. CDR3 region: CSVDESYGYTF. CDR3 nucleotides: TGCAGCGTTGATGAGAGCTATGGCTACACCTTC.

The chain employs TRBV19 and TRBJ1-1; 9 positions match TRBD1. Germline trimming cut 9 bases from V and 4 bases from J; bases unmatched to any gene: 6. Per the germline V gene, CDR1 is LNHDA and CDR2 is SQIVND (reference sequence). The CDR3 loop spans 13 amino acids. CDR3 nucleotide sequence: TGTGCCAGATCGGACAGGGGACCCACTGAAGCTTTCTTT. This gives the protein CARSDRGPTEAFF.